The rows below give T cell receptor beta chains drawn from one sample of a study of molecular identifiers for immune sequencing clone quantification. From the PCR reads, TCRdb called clonotypes with MiXCR, one entry per CDR3 protein. The table includes under 600,000 distinct CDR3 sequences, roughly 25% detected once. Sample: naive CD8+ T cells from blood, with Jurkat cell RNA spiked in. These receptor sequences come from a human donor in good health. Some libraries in this study had Jurkat cell RNA spiked in. Both conserved end residues are part of each CDR3. Each record gives: V gene, clone size, J gene, D gene, CDR3 protein, CDR3 DNA. D genes are given only for firm matches. A clone size is listed for some rows: how often the clone was seen (once, few, many), or a class if it is expanded.

V gene: TRBV4-3; clone size: many; J gene: TRBJ1-1; D gene: TRBD1; CDR3 protein: CASSQDHDRGSTEAFF; CDR3 DNA: TGCGCCAGCAGCCAAGATCACGACAGGGGAAGTACTGAAGCTTTCTTT
V gene: TRBV6-5; clone size: .; J gene: TRBJ2-5; D gene: .; CDR3 protein: CASSYSLGQGGETQYF; CDR3 DNA: TGTGCCAGCAGTTACTCTCTAGGGCAGGGCGGTGAGACCCAGTACTTC
V gene: TRBV11-3; clone size: .; J gene: TRBJ2-7; D gene: .; CDR3 protein: CASSLTGQPNEQYF; CDR3 DNA: TGTGCCAGCAGCTTAACGGGACAACCCAATGAGCAGTACTTC
V gene: TRBV5-1; clone size: many; J gene: TRBJ1-1; D gene: .; CDR3 protein: CASSLHRAVDTEAFF; CDR3 DNA: TGCGCCAGCAGCTTGCACAGGGCGGTCGACACTGAAGCTTTCTTT
V gene: TRBV4-1; clone size: few; J gene: TRBJ2-7; D gene: TRBD2; CDR3 protein: CASSQGIGRSYEQYF; CDR3 DNA: TGCGCCAGCAGCCAAGGGATCGGGAGGTCCTACGAGCAGTACTTC
V gene: TRBV5-1; clone size: many; J gene: TRBJ1-1; D gene: .; CDR3 protein: CASSLFGEGTEAFF; CDR3 DNA: TGCGCCAGCAGCTTGTTCGGCGAGGGCACTGAAGCTTTCTTT
V gene: TRBV2; clone size: many; J gene: TRBJ1-1; D gene: .; CDR3 protein: CASSGGTYTEAFF; CDR3 DNA: TGTGCCAGCAGTGGTGGCACCTACACTGAAGCTTTCTTT
V gene: TRBV6-2/TRBV6-3; clone size: few; J gene: TRBJ1-1; D gene: .; CDR3 protein: CASSQYTEAFF; CDR3 DNA: TGTGCCAGCAGCCAATACACTGAAGCTTTCTTT
V gene: TRBV9; clone size: .; J gene: TRBJ1-6; D gene: TRBD1; CDR3 protein: CASSKSGTGDSPLHF; CDR3 DNA: TGTGCCAGCAGCAAATCCGGGACAGGAGATTCACCCCTCCACTTT
V gene: TRBV6-4; clone size: few; J gene: TRBJ2-3; D gene: TRBD2; CDR3 protein: CASSDGTSLGDTQYF; CDR3 DNA: TGTGCCAGCAGTGACGGGACTAGCCTTGGAGATACGCAGTATTTT
V gene: TRBV30; clone size: few; J gene: TRBJ1-1; D gene: TRBD1; CDR3 protein: CAWDRGGQNTEAFF; CDR3 DNA: TGTGCCTGGGACAGGGGAGGTCAGAACACTGAAGCTTTCTTT